One sample yielded the 10 T cell receptor beta chains listed below, sequenced in a study of naive and memory T cell subsets. Two oligonucleotides, mixed equimolar, formed the beta constant-region primer covering TRBC1 and TRBC2. Via MiXCR, TCRdb re-called the UMI-ligation and nested PCR reads, giving one row per CDR3 protein. The sample contains 81,000 or so distinct CDR3 sequences, roughly 7.3% of which appear only once. The material sequenced was central memory CD4+ T cells from blood. The receptors come from a human donor in good health.

The CDR3 is CASSRDQNTQYF. DNA for the CDR3: TGTGCCAGCAGTCGTGACCAGAATACGCAGTATTTT. The V gene is TRBV7-9, the J gene TRBJ2-3; the D is unclear. The ends were cut back, 6 bases at V and 7 bases at J, with 11 bases in the middle. Germline CDR1 and CDR2: SEHNR and FQNEAQ (reference sequence). The CDR3 sequence is 12 residues long.

This clonotype was seen ten or more times. The chain links TRBV6-2 or TRBV6-3 to TRBJ1-1; no clear D. This CDR3 has 11 residues. The germline gives CDR1 MNHEY, CDR2 SVGEGT. Deletions cut 7 bases from V and 4 bases from J, with 7 bases between. CDR3 region: CASTRSTEAFF. The CDR3 DNA is TGTGCCAGCACAAGGAGCACTGAAGCTTTCTTT.

This clonotype has only a few counts. This rearrangement joins TRBV28 to TRBJ1-6; TRBD1 matches 12 bases. Germline trimming cut 6 bases from V and 7 bases from J; bases unmatched to any gene: 4. Germline assignment: CDR1 MDHEN and CDR2 SYDVKM. CDR3 length: 15 residues. The CDR3 sequence is CASRGQGARNSPLHF. DNA for the CDR3: TGTGCCAGCAGGGGACAGGGGGCTCGGAATTCACCCCTCCACTTT.

Ten or more counts support this clonotype. The chain is built from TRBV12-3 or TRBV12-4 and TRBJ1-2; D gene unclear. The CDR3 extends over 12 amino acids. V lost 6 bases to trimming and J lost 8 bases, with 13 bases between them. In DNA form, the CDR3 reads TGTGCCAGCAGGCCCGAAACGGCGGGCTACACCTTC. As protein: CASRPETAGYTF.

This clonotype was picked up one time. The chain is built from TRBV12-3 or TRBV12-4 and TRBJ1-6; the D is unclear. The CDR3 contains 12 residues. Between the trimmed V and J ends, which lost 3 bases and 7 bases, there was a span of 4 bases. Here the CDR3 DNA reads TGTGCCAGCAGTTTGTCCAATTCACCCCTCCACTTT. Protein: CASSLSNSPLHF.

This clonotype was counted many times. The chain is built from TRBV4-2 and TRBJ2-1; TRBD1 matches 9 bases. In germline, CDR1 is LGHNA, CDR2 YNFKEQ. With 2 bases clipped from V and 0 bases from J, the junction kept 5 bases outside the gene matches. The CDR3 has 17 amino acids. CDR3 nucleotide sequence: TGTGCCAGCAGCCAACCTGACAGGGGGATCTCCTACAATGAGCAGTTCTTC. It specifies CASSQPDRGISYNEQFF.

This clonotype occurred a few times. This chain links TRBV12-3 or TRBV12-4 with TRBJ1-1; D is unclear. V shed 6 bases and J shed 1 base, with 15 bases lying between them. This CDR3 has 15 amino acids. CDR3 region: CASSPRLGPNTEAFF. CDR3 DNA: TGTGCCAGCAGCCCTAGACTAGGTCCGAACACTGAAGCTTTCTTT.

This clonotype was detected many times. The rearrangement joins TRBV7-2 to TRBJ2-3; D gene unclear. The germline V and J ends were trimmed by 7 bases and 1 base, with 15 bases remaining between them. CDR1 is SGHTA and CDR2 is FQGNSA in the germline V gene. The CDR3 is 15 amino acids. As DNA, the CDR3 is TGTGCCAGCACCCAGGTGTTTACTGGCACAGATACGCAGTATTTT. Its protein is CASTQVFTGTDTQYF.

This clonotype was counted many times. The gene calls are TRBV6-1 and TRBJ1-1, with 12 bases lining up with TRBD1. J gave up 1 base and V 11 bases, and 14 bases lay outside the gene matches. There are 17 residues in the CDR3. CDR1 is MNHNS and CDR2 is SASEGT in the germline V gene. CDR3 amino acids: CAGVRTGQGASNTEAFF. CDR3 DNA: TGTGCCGGAGTACGGACGGGACAGGGGGCTTCGAACACTGAAGCTTTCTTT.

This clonotype was detected many times. This chain joins TRBV7-9 and TRBJ1-2; possible D gene TRBD1, 6 bases. Trimming removed 3 bases at V and 2 bases at J, with 16 bases between. The CDR3 is 16 amino acids. Germline V gene data show CDR1 as SEHNR and CDR2 as FQNEAQ (reference sequence). The CDR3 spells CASSLEGGRQNYGYTF. In DNA, the CDR3 is TGTGCCAGCAGCTTGGAGGGGGGCCGTCAGAACTATGGCTACACCTTC.